The TCR beta chain described here comes from a study of beta chain features in type 1 diabetes. General study findings and limits: Any HLA effect on TCRB rearrangement was left unresolved by small sub-analyses. Sampled from patients, naive, central memory and Treg TCRB repertoires appeared more similar than those sampled from healthy donors. Among patients with Type 1 diabetes, TCRB CDR3s were moderately but significantly shorter in every one of the four CD4+ subsets.

The germline V gene has CDR1 SGHVS and CDR2 FNYEAQ. The V segment lost 1 base and the J segment 6 bases; nucleotides outside the gene matches: 9. The CDR3 covers 16 residues. The authors reverse transcribed all of the isolated RNA, so sequencing captured expressed TCRB transcripts. Sequencing was performed with immunoSEQ multiplex PCR; in TCRdb, only in-frame clones are kept and a portion is missing. The sample has about 260,000 clones, 20% seen once; the top ten hold approximately 0.029%. A single heparinised blood sample, averaging approximately 116 mL, was obtained per donor. Researchers reported sorting CD4+ naive, central memory, regulatory and stem cell-like memory cells via CD45RO/CCR7/CD25/CD127/CD95/CD27. Concerning this clone: Its antigen is unidentified.

This chain connects TRBV7-6 to TRBJ2-1; 7 bases match TRBD1. The receptor was isolated from a woman in her thirties or forties with type 1 diabetes. Sequencing used naive CD4+ T cells from blood. DNA of the CDR3: TGTGCCAGCAGCTTAGAGCAAGGACAGGCACTCAATGAGCAGTTCTTC. This sequence encodes CASSLEQGQALNEQFF.